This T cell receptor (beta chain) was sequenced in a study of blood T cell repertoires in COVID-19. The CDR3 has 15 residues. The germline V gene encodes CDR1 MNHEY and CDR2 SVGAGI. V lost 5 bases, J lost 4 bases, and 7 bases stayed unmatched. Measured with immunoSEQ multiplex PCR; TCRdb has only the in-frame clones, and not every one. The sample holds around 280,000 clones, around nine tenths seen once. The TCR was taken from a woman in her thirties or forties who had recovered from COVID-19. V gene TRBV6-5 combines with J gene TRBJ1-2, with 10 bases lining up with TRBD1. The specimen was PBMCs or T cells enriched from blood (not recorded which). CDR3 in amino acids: CASSPGTGEGYGYTF. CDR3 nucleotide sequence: TGTGCCAGCAGTCCCGGGACAGGGGAGGGCTATGGCTACACCTTC.